Below are 2 T cell receptor beta chains sequenced from a single sample in a study of cytomegalovirus exposure and HLA in healthy donors. The PCR had 60 Vbeta and 13 Jbeta primers. Sequenced by immunoSEQ multiplex PCR; TCRdb stores in-frame clones only, minus some. The data show about 89,000 clones, with around two thirds seen just once and about 2% held by the top ten. Sequencing was carried out using PBMCs. The source of these receptors is a male donor in good health and CMV-seronegative.

The genes are TRBV28 and TRBJ2-2; D ambiguous. Germline V gives CDR1 MDHEN, CDR2 SYDVKM. Trimming removed 6 bases at V and 5 bases at J, with 16 bases between. The CDR3 length is 15 residues. The CDR3 loop reads CASRSSDQWTGELFF. The CDR3 bases are TGTGCCAGCAGATCAAGTGATCAGTGGACCGGGGAGCTGTTTTTT. The variable domain in full, completed from reference TRBV28 and TRBJ2-2, reads DVKVTQSSRYLVKRTGEKVFLECVQDMDHENMFWYRQDPGLGLRLIYFSYDVKMKEKGDIPEGYSVSREKKERFSLILESASTNQTSMYLCASRSSDQWTGELFFGEGSRLTVL.

The V and J genes are TRBV6-5 and TRBJ1-2, with D possibly being TRBD1 (6 bases). The CDR3 spans 12 residues. The germline gives CDR1 MNHEY, CDR2 SVGAGI. The germline V and J ends were trimmed by 5 bases and 6 bases, with 10 bases remaining between them. CDR3 in DNA: TGTGCCAGCAGTCCCGGGGGGCATGGCTACACCTTC. Protein sequence: CASSPGGHGYTF.